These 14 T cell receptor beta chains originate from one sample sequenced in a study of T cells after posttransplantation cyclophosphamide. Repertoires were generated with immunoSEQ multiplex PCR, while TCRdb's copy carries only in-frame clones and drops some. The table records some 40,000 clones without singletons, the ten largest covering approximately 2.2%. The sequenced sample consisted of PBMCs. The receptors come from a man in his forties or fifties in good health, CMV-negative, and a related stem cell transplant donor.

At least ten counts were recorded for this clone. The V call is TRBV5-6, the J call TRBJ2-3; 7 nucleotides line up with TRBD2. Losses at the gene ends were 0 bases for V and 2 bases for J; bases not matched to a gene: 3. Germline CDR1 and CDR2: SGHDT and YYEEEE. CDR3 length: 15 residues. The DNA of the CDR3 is TGTGCCAGCAGCTTGGCCGGACTAGTCACAGATACGCAGTATTTT. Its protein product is CASSLAGLVTDTQYF.

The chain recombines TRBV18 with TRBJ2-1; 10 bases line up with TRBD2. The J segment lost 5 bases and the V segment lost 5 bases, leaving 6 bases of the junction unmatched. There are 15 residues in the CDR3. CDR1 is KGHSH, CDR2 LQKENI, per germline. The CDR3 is CASSWTSGGDNEQFF. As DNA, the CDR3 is TGTGCCAGCTCATGGACTAGCGGAGGGGACAATGAGCAGTTCTTC. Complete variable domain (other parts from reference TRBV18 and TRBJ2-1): NAGVMQNPRHLVRRRGQEARLRCSPMKGHSHVYWYRQLPEEGLKFMVYLQKENIIDESGMPKERFSAEFPKEGPSILRIQQVVRGDSAAYFCASSWTSGGDNEQFFGPGTRLTVL.

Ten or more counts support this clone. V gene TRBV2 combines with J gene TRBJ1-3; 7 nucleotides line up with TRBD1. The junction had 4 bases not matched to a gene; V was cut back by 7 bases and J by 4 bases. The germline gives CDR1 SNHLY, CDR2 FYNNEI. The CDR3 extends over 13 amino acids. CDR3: CASNRGPGNTIYF. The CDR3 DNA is TGTGCCAGCAACAGGGGACCCGGAAACACCATATATTTT.

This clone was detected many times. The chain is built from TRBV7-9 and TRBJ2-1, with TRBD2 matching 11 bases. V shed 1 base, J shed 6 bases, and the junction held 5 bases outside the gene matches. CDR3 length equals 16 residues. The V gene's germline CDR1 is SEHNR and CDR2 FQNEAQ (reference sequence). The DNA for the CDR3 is TGTGCCAGCAGCTTAGTCACCGGGACTAGCGGCAATGAGCAGTTCTTC. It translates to CASSLVTGTSGNEQFF.

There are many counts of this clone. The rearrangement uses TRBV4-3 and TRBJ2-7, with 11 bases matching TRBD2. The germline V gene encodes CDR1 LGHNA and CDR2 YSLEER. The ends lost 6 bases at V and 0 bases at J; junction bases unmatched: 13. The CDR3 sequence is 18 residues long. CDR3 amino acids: CASRKNKKGTSGSYEQYV. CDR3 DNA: TGCGCCAGCAGAAAGAATAAAAAGGGGACTAGCGGCTCCTACGAGCAGTACGTC.

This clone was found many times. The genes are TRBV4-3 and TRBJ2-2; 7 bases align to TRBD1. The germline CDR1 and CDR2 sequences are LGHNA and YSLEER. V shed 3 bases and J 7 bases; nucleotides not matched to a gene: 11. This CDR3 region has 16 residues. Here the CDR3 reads CASSHSGRGQGGELFF. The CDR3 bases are TGCGCCAGCAGCCATTCCGGAAGGGGGCAAGGCGGGGAGCTGTTTTTT.

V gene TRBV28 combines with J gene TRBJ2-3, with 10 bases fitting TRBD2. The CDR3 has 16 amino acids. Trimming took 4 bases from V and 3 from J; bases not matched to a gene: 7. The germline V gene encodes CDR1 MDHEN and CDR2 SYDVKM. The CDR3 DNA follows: TGTGCCAGCAGTTCCGCGGGACTAGCGAGTACAGATACGCAGTATTTT. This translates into CASSSAGLASTDTQYF.

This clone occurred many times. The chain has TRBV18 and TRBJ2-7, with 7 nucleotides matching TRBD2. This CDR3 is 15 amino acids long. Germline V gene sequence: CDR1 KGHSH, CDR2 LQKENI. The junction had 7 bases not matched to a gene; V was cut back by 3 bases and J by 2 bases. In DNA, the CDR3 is TGTGCCAGCTCACCTATGGGGGGGAGCGCCTACGAGCAGTACGTC. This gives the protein CASSPMGGSAYEQYV.

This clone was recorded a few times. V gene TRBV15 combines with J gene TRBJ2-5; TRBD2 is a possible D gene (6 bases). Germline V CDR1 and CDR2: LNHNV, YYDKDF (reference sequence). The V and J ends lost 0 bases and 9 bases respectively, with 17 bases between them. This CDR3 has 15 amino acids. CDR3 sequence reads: CATSRDQQGWEAQYF. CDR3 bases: TGTGCCACCAGCAGAGATCAGCAGGGCTGGGAGGCCCAGTACTTC.

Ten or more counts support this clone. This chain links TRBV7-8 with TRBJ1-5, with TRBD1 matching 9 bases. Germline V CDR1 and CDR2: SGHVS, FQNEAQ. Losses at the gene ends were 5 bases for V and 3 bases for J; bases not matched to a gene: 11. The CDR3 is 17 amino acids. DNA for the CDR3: TGTGCCAGCAGCGGGAGGACGGGACAGGGCACCAATCAGCCCCAGCATTTT. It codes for CASSGRTGQGTNQPQHF.

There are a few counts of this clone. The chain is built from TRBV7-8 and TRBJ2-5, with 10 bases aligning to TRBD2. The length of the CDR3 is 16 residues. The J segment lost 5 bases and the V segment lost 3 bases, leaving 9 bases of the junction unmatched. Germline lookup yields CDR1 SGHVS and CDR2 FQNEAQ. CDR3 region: CASSLRPSGSGETQYF. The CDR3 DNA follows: TGTGCCAGCAGCTTGAGGCCTAGCGGGAGCGGGGAGACCCAGTACTTC. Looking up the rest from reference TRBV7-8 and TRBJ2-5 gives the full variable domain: GAGVSQSPRYKVAKRGQDVALRCDPISGHVSLFWYQQALGQGPEFLTYFQNEAQLDKSGLPSDRFFAERPEGSVSTLKIQRTQQEDSAVYLCASSLRPSGSGETQYFGPGTRLLVL.

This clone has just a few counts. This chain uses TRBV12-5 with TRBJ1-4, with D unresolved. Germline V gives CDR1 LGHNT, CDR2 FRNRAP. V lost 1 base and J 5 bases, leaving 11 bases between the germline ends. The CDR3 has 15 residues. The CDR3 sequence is CASGLAGGRNEKLFF. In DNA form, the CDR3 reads TGTGCTAGTGGTTTGGCCGGAGGGCGCAATGAAAAACTGTTTTTT.

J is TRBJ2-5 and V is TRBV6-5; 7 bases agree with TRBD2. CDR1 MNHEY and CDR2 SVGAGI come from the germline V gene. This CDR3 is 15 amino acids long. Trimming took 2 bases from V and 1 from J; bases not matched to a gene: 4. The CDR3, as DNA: TGTGCCAGCAGTTACGCGGCGGGGGTCCAAGAGACCCAGTACTTC. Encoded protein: CASSYAAGVQETQYF.

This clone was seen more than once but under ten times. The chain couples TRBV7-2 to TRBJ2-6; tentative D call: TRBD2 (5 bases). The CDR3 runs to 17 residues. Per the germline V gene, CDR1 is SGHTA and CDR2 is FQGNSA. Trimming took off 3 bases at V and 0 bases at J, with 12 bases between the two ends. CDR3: CASSLHRGFSGANVLTF. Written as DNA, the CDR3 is TGTGCCAGCAGCTTGCATCGAGGGTTCTCTGGGGCCAACGTCCTGACTTTC.